The T cell receptor beta chain described here comes from a study of cytomegalovirus exposure and HLA in healthy donors. Use of 60 Vbeta and 13 Jbeta primers characterized the PCR. The protocol was immunoSEQ multiplex PCR, while the TCRdb copy is restricted to in-frame clones and leaves out a portion. The sample consists of around 200,000 clones, about 80% of them appearing once. The CDR3 has 15 amino acids. V was clipped by 6 bases and J by 0 bases, with 15 bases between them. Germline V gives CDR1 LNHDA, CDR2 SQIVND (reference sequence). The chain combines TRBV19 with TRBJ2-7; the D is unclear. The sequencing input was PBMCs. This TCR was recovered from a woman aged 55-69 years in good health and CMV-seropositive. CDR3: CASSPLPPGSYEQYF. CDR3 DNA: TGTGCCAGTAGCCCCCTCCCCCCGGGCTCCTACGAGCAGTACTTC.